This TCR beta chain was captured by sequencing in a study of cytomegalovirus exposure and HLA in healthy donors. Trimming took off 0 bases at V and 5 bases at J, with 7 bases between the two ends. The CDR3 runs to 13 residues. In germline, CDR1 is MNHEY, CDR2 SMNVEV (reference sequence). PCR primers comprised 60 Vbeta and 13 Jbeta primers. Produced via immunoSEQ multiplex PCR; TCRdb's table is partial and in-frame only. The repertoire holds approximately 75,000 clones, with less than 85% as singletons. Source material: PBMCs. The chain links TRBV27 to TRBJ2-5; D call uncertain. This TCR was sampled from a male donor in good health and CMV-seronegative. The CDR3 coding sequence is TGTGCCAGCAGTTTATCCCGAGTGGAGACCCAGTACTTC. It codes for CASSLSRVETQYF.